Listed below are T cell receptor beta chains from one sample, sequenced in a study of regulatory T cells in long-lasting Graves disease. TCRdb re-derived calls from the multiplex PCR reads in MiXCR, one entry per CDR3 protein. Of some 230,000 distinct CDR3 sequences in the sample, around 17% were seen once. The sample consisted of peripheral blood mononuclear cells (PBMCs), taken at new diagnosis, from a patient treated with antithyroid drugs. The receptor source for this set is a female donor with Graves disease. Each CDR3 is given with its conserved first and last residue. Each record gives: J gene, D gene, V gene, clone size, CDR3 DNA, CDR3 protein. A D gene is named only where the DNA matches it firmly. Rows may omit the clone size; those that give it use once, few, many or a size class.

TRBJ2-5 . TRBV6-2/TRBV6-3 . TGTGCCAGCAGTGCGCGGCCTCCGAGAAAAGAGACCCAGTACTTC CASSARPPRKETQYF
TRBJ1-4 . TRBV7-8 . TGTGCCAGCAGCTTAGGATTAGGGGAGGTTAAGAAAAAACTGTTTTTT CASSLGLGEVKKKLFF
TRBJ2-7 TRBD1 TRBV20-1 few TGCAGTGCTAGGGACAGGGTCGGGGGTAACTACGAGCAGTACTTC CSARDRVGGNYEQYF
TRBJ2-7 . TRBV28 many TGTGCCAGCAGTCCCACTCTGTCCTACGAGCAGTACTTC CASSPTLSYEQYF
TRBJ1-3 . TRBV10-3 many TGTGCCATCAGTGACGTGTCGGAGGGGAGAGCTGGAAACACCATATATTTT CAISDVSEGRAGNTIYF
TRBJ2-1 . TRBV5-1 . TGCGCCAGCAGCTTGGAGGGAGGGGGGGTCAATGAGCAGTTCTTC CASSLEGGGVNEQFF
TRBJ2-5 . TRBV11-2 many TGTGCCAGCAGCTCCGGAGGGTTTGGGACCCAGTACTTC CASSSGGFGTQYF
TRBJ2-3 TRBD2 TRBV4-1 few TGCGCCAGCAGGTCAGCGGGAGTGGCCACAGATACGCAGTATTTT CASRSAGVATDTQYF
TRBJ1-6 . TRBV7-9 many TGTGCCAGCAGCTTCGGCGACCTGGGGTCACCCCTCCACTTT CASSFGDLGSPLHF
TRBJ1-2 . TRBV12-3/TRBV12-4 many TGTGCCAGCAGTCCACGGACAGCCTCGGAGGCCTACACCTTC CASSPRTASEAYTF
TRBJ1-5 . TRBV19 . TGTGCCAGTAGTATCAGCGGAACCGGCAATCAGCCCCAGCATTTT CASSISGTGNQPQHF
TRBJ1-5 . TRBV7-8 many TGTGCCAGCAGTTCAGGGATCAATCAGCCCCAGCATTTT CASSSGINQPQHF
TRBJ1-3 TRBD1 TRBV12-5 many TGTGCTAGTGGTTTGGTGAGAGGACAGGGGCACTCTGGAAACACCATATATTTT CASGLVRGQGHSGNTIYF
TRBJ1-2 . TRBV6-5 many TGTGCCAGCAGTTACTCAAGCACAGGGATTGAAGGCTACACCTTC CASSYSSTGIEGYTF
TRBJ1-2 TRBD1 TRBV4-1 many TGCGCCAGCAGCCAGGAAACAGGGGTTAACTATGGCTACACCTTC CASSQETGVNYGYTF
TRBJ1-1 . TRBV7-9 many TGTGCCACCGCACAGAGAGGGAACACTGAAGCTTTCTTT CATAQRGNTEAFF
TRBJ1-2 . TRBV15 . TGTGCCACCAGCAGAGAGATGCGGGACCTCCATGGCTACACCTTC CATSREMRDLHGYTF
TRBJ2-5 . TRBV29-1 many TGCAGCGGGCTGCGCAGGGCGAAAGAGACCCAGTACTTC CSGLRRAKETQYF
TRBJ2-3 . TRBV10-2 many TGCGCCAGCAGTGAGCTAGGTAGAGGGACGGATACGCAGTATTTT CASSELGRGTDTQYF
TRBJ2-3 . TRBV24-1 many TGTGCCACCAGTGATTTAGGGCTAGCCCCAGATACGCAGTATTTT CATSDLGLAPDTQYF
TRBJ1-4 TRBD1 TRBV11-2 many TGTGCCAGCAAGGACAGGATTGCAACTAATGAAAAACTGTTTTTT CASKDRIATNEKLFF
TRBJ1-6 TRBD1 TRBV18 many TGTGCCAGCTCACCGGGACAGAACTTAAATTCACCCCTCCACTTT CASSPGQNLNSPLHF
TRBJ1-2 . TRBV19 many TGTGCCAGTAGTTCGGGAGGCTACACCTTC CASSSGGYTF
TRBJ2-7 . TRBV20-1 many TGCAGTGCTAAGGACAGCCTATTGCTCCCCTACGAGCAGTACTTC CSAKDSLLLPYEQYF
TRBJ1-1 . TRBV18 many TGTGCCAGCTCACCCCCCTCTGGGAGGACTGAAGCTTTCTTT CASSPPSGRTEAFF
TRBJ1-5 . TRBV24-1 many TGTGCCACCAGTGACCCCGGACAGCCCCAGCATTTT CATSDPGQPQHF
TRBJ2-7 . TRBV28 many TGTGCCAGCAGTCACGCGGACACTCGCTCCTACGAGCAGTACTTC CASSHADTRSYEQYF
TRBJ1-4 TRBD1 TRBV11-2 many TGTGCCAGCAGCTTAGGGACAGGTGGAAAACTGTTTTTT CASSLGTGGKLFF
TRBJ2-1 . TRBV5-1 . TGCGCCAGCAGCTTGGAACAGGGCAATGAGCAGTTCTTC CASSLEQGNEQFF
TRBJ2-7 TRBD1 TRBV20-1 many TGCAGTGCTAGGACAGGGGCCTACGAGCAGTACTTC CSARTGAYEQYF
TRBJ2-5 TRBD1 TRBV10-3 few TGTGCCATCATGGGGGACAGGGGTGGACTTTCAGAGACCCAGTACTTC CAIMGDRGGLSETQYF
TRBJ2-2 TRBD2 TRBV7-6 many TGTGCCAGCAGCCTTTACCCTGGGGGACTAGCGGGAGGCCTTGGCGGGGAGCTGTTTTTT CASSLYPGGLAGGLGGELFF
TRBJ1-1 . TRBV2 many TGTGCCAGCGTGAGGGCCACTGAAGCTTTCTTT CASVRATEAFF
TRBJ2-2 . TRBV20-1 many TGCAGTGCTAGAGTGGCTAGCAGAGACACCGGGGAGCTGTTTTTT CSARVASRDTGELFF
TRBJ2-7 . TRBV3-1 many TGTGCCAGCAGCCCCCAGGGACTGTCCTACGAGCAGTACTTC CASSPQGLSYEQYF
TRBJ2-6 . TRBV28 many TGTGCCAGCAGTTTACAGGAGGGGTCCTCTGGGGCCAACGTCCTGACTTTC CASSLQEGSSGANVLTF
TRBJ2-1 . TRBV13 many TGTGCCAGCAGCCCGGGGCCAACTAATCGTATAGATGAGCAGTTCTTC CASSPGPTNRIDEQFF
TRBJ2-5 TRBD2 TRBV20-1 many TGCAGTGCTAGAGATCTCCGGGAGGCCCAAGAGACCCAGTACTTC CSARDLREAQETQYF
TRBJ2-3 . TRBV6-2/TRBV6-3 many TGTGCCAGCAGTTACGGGACGTCCCGAGATACGCAGTATTTT CASSYGTSRDTQYF
TRBJ2-4 . TRBV10-3 . TGTGCCATCAGTGAGTCGACGGGGATTGCCAAAAACATTAAGTACTTC CAISESTGIAKNIKYF
TRBJ1-1 . TRBV28 many TGTGCCAGCAGTTTAGTGGCAGGGAAAGCTTTCTTT CASSLVAGKAFF
TRBJ1-2 . TRBV7-9 many TGTGCCAGCAGCTTAGCGGGGACGAGAGACTATGGCTACACCTTC CASSLAGTRDYGYTF
TRBJ2-1 TRBD2 TRBV5-1 once TGCGCCAGCAGAATGGGACTAGCGGGAGGATCGGATGAGCAGTTCTTC CASRMGLAGGSDEQFF
TRBJ2-1 TRBD1 TRBV9 few TGTGCCAGCAGCGCCCGGGACAGCTCCTTCTCCTACAATGAGCAGTTCTTC CASSARDSSFSYNEQFF
TRBJ2-7 TRBD2 TRBV14 many TGTGCCAGCAGCAAATTAGCGGGAGGATCCTACGAGCAGTACTTC CASSKLAGGSYEQYF
TRBJ2-3 TRBD2 TRBV25-1 many TGTGCCAGCAGTATCCCTAGCGGGAGGACAGATACGCAGTATTTT CASSIPSGRTDTQYF
TRBJ1-3 TRBD1 TRBV5-1 few TGCGCCAGCAGCTTGGGGAGAGACAGGGGGCGAAGCTCTGGAAACACCATATATTTT CASSLGRDRGRSSGNTIYF
TRBJ1-1 TRBD1 TRBV5-4 few TGTGCCAGCAGCTTGAATCCACAGGGGATGAACACTGAAGCTTTCTTT CASSLNPQGMNTEAFF
TRBJ1-5 . TRBV19 many TGTGCCAGTAGTATTTTCCTATGGCGGAACGATCAGCCCCAGCATTTT CASSIFLWRNDQPQHF
TRBJ1-5 . TRBV19 many TGTGCCAGTACCCTCGCCTGGGCAGGGACGAATCAGCCCCAGCATTTT CASTLAWAGTNQPQHF
TRBJ1-2 . TRBV30 many TGTGCCTGGAGCCATACTCGGTACGGGGTCCATGGCTACACCTTC CAWSHTRYGVHGYTF
TRBJ2-2 . TRBV7-8 many TGTGCCAGCAGCGCCGACCGTAACGGGGAGCTGTTTTTT CASSADRNGELFF
TRBJ1-1 TRBD1 TRBV4-2 many TGTGCCAGCAGCCAAGATCGGACAGGGGGCAGAGCTTTCTTT CASSQDRTGGRAFF
TRBJ1-1 . TRBV6-1 . TGTGCCACCACCCGGGGGACTGAAGCTTTCTTT CATTRGTEAFF
TRBJ1-1 TRBD1 TRBV5-6 many TGTGCCAGCAGCCTCCTGGGACAGGGGGCGGGCTACACTGAAGCTTTCTTT CASSLLGQGAGYTEAFF
TRBJ1-2 . TRBV4-2 . TGTGCCAGCAGCCAAGACACCTTCTATGGCTACACCTTC CASSQDTFYGYTF
TRBJ2-1 TRBD1 TRBV10-3 many TGTGCCATCACTCGGACAGGGGGGAATGAGCAGTTCTTC CAITRTGGNEQFF